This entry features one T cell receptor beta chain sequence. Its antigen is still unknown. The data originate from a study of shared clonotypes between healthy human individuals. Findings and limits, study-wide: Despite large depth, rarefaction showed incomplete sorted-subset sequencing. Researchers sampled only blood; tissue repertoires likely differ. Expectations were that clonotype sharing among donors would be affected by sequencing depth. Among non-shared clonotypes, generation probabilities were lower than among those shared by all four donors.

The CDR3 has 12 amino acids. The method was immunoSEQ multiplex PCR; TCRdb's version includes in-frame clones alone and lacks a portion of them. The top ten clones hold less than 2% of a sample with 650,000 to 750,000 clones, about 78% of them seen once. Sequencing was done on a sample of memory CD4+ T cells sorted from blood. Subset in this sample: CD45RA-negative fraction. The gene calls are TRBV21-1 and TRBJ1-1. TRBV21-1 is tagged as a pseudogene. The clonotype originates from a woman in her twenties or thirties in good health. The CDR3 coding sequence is TGTGCCAGCAGTTGGGGTTACACTGAAGCTTTCTTT. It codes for CASSWGYTEAFF.